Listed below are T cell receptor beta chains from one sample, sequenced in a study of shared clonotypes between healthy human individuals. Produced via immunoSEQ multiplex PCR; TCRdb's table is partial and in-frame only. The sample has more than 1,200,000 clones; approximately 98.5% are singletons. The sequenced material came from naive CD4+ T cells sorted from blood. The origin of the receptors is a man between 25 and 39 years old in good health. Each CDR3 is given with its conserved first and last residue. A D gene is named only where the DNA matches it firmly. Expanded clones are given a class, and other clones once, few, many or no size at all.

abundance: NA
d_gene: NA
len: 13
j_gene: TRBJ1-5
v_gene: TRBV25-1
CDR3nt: TGTGCCAGCGTAAGGCGGATCAATCAGCCCCAGCATTTT
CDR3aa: CASVRRINQPQHF

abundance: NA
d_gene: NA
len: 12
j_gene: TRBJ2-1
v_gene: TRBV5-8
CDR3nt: TGTGCCAGCAGCTCGAAGTACAATGAGCAGTTCTTC
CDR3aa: CASSSKYNEQFF

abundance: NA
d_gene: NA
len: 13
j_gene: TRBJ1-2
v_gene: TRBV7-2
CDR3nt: TGTGCCAGCTCCATCGGAGGTCGCTATGGCTACACCTTC
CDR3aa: CASSIGGRYGYTF

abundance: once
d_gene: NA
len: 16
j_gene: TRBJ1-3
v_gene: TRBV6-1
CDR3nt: TGTGCCAGCAGTGGGGAGGGACGGATCTCTGGAAACACCATATATTTT
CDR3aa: CASSGEGRISGNTIYF

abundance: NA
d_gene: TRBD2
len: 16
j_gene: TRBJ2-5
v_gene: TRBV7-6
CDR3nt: TGTGCCAGCAGCTTAGTGGGGGGGATCATAGTGGAGACCCAGTACTTC
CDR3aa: CASSLVGGIIVETQYF

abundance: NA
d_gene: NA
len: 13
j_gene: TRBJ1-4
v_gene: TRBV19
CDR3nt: TGTGCCAGTACCACCGGGGCTAGAGAAAAACTGTTTTTT
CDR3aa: CASTTGAREKLFF

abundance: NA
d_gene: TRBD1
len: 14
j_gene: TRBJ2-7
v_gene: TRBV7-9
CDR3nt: TGTGCCAGCAGCTCAGAACAGGGGACCTACGAGCAGTACTTC
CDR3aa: CASSSEQGTYEQYF

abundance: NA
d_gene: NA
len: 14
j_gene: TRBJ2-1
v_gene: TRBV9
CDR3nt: TGTGCCAGCAGCGTAGGAGGATCCTACAATGAGCAGTTCTTC
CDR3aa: CASSVGGSYNEQFF

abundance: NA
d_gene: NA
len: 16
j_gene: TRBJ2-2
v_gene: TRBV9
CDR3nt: TGTGCCAGCAGCGTAGCCGGCACCGGGGCTCACGGGGAGCTGTTTTTT
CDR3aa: CASSVAGTGAHGELFF

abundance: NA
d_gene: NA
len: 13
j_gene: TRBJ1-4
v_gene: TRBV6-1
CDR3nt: TGTGCCAGCAGTGAACGACCTAATGAAAAACTGTTTTTT
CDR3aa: CASSERPNEKLFF

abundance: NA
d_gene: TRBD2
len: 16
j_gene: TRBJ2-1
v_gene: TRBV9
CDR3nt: TGTGCCAGCAGCAGACGTCTAGCGGGAGGGCCTAAAGAGCAGTTCTTC
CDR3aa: CASSRRLAGGPKEQFF

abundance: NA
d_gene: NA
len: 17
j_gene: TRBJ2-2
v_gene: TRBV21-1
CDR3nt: TGTGCCAGCACCACAAGCGACGGGGGATTGAGGACCGGGGAGCTGTTTTTT
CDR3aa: CASTTSDGGLRTGELFF

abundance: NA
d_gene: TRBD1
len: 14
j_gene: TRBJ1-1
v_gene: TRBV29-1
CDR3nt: TGCAGCGTTGGGTCCAGGGGGCTGAACACTGAAGCTTTCTTT
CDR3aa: CSVGSRGLNTEAFF

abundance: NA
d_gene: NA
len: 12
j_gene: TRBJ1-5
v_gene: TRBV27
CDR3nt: TGTGCCAGCAGTTTATTAGGTCAGCCCCAGCATTTT
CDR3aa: CASSLLGQPQHF

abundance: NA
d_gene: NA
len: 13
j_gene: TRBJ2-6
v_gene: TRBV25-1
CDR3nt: TGTGCCAGCAGCCTAACTGGGGCCAACGTCCTGACTTTC
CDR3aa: CASSLTGANVLTF

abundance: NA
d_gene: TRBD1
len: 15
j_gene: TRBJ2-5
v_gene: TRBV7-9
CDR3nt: TGTGCCAGCAGCTTCGACAGGGGGACTCAAGAGACCCAGTACTTC
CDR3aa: CASSFDRGTQETQYF

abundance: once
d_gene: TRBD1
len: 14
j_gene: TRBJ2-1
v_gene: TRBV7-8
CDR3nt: TGTGCCAGCAGCGCCAGGGGGCCCGGCAATGAGCAGTTCTTC
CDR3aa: CASSARGPGNEQFF

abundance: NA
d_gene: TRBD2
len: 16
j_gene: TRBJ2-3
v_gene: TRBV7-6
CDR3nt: TGTGCCAGCAGCTTAGGACTAGCGGGAGCCGGGGATACGCAGTATTTT
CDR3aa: CASSLGLAGAGDTQYF

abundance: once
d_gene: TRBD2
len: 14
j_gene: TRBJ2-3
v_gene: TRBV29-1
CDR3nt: TGCAGCTCGGACCTAGCGGGGAGCTCAGATACGCAGTATTTT
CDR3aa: CSSDLAGSSDTQYF

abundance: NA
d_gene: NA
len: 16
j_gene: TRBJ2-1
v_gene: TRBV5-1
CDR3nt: TGCGCCAGCAGCTTAGATCAGGGGTTGAGTGGGAGTGAGCAGTTCTTC
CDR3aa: CASSLDQGLSGSEQFF

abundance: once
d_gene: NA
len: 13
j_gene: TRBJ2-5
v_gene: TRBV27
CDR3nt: TGTGCCAGCAGTCGGGGACTCCAAGAGACCCAGTACTTC
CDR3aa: CASSRGLQETQYF

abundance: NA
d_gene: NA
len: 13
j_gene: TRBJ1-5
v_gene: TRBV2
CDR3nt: TGTGCCGCGGGAGGGGGAGGAGATCAGCCCCAGCATTTT
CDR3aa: CAAGGGGDQPQHF

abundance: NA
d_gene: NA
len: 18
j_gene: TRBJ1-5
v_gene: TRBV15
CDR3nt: TGTGCCACCAGCGGACCTGGACACAAACCTACGAGCAATCAGCCCCAGCATTTT
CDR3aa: CATSGPGHKPTSNQPQHF

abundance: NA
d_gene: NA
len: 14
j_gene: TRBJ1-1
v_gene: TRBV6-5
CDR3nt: TGTGCCAGCAGTACCGCTCCACCGGCGCCTGAAGCTTTCTTT
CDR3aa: CASSTAPPAPEAFF

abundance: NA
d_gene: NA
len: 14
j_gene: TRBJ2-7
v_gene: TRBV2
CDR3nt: TGTGCCAGCAGTGATCAGGGGACCGCCTACGAGCAGTACTTC
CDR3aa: CASSDQGTAYEQYF

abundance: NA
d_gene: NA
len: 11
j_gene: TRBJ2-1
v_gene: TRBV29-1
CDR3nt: TGCAGCGTTGATCCCCCCAATGAGCAGTTCTTC
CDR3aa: CSVDPPNEQFF

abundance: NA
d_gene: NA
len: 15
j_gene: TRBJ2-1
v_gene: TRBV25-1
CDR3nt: TGTGCCAGCAGTGAACTTTGGCAGGGGGGCAATGAGCAGTTCTTC
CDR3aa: CASSELWQGGNEQFF

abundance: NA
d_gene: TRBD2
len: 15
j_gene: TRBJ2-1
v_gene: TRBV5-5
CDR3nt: TGTGCCAGCAGCTTGGCCCCACTAGCGGGCAATGAGCAGTTCTTC
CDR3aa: CASSLAPLAGNEQFF

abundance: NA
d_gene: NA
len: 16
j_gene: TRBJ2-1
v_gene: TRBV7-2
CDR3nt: TGTGCCAGCAGCCGGGGGCTATCCCGTTTCATGTATGAGCAGTTCTTC
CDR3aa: CASSRGLSRFMYEQFF

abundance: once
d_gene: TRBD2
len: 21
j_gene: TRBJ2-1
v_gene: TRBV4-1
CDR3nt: TGCGCCAGCAGCCTATCCCCGGGCTACCAAAGACTAGCGGGAGCTTACAATGAGCAGTTCTTC
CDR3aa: CASSLSPGYQRLAGAYNEQFF

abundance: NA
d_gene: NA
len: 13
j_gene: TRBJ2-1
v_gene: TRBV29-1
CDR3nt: TGCAGCGTTGACGGGACAACCTACAATGAGCAGTTCTTC
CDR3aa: CSVDGTTYNEQFF

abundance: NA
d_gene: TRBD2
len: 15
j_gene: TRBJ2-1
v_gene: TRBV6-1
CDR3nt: TGTGCCAGCAGTCAGGGACTAGCGGGAGGTAGTGAGCAGTTCTTC
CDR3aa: CASSQGLAGGSEQFF

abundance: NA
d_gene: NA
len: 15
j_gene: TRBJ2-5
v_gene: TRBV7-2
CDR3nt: TGTGCCAGCAGCACCTACAGGGGAGGCCAAGAGACCCAGTACTTC
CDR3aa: CASSTYRGGQETQYF

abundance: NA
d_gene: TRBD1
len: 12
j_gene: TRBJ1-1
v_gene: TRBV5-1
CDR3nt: TGCGCCAGCGGTGAACCGGGACAGGAAGCTTTCTTT
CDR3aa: CASGEPGQEAFF

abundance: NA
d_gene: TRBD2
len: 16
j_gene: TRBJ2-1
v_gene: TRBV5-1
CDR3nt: TGCGCCAGCAGCAACGGACTAGCGCGACCCTACAATGAGCAGTTCTTC
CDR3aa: CASSNGLARPYNEQFF

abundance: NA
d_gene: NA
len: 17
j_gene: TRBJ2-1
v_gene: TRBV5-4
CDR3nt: TGTGCCAGCAGCTTGGGAACATTTGGGACCTCCTACAATGAGCAGTTCTTC
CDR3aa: CASSLGTFGTSYNEQFF

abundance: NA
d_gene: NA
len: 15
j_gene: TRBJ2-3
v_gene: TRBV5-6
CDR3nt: TGTGCCAGCAGCTTCGCGCCGGTTAGCACAGATACGCAGTATTTT
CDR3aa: CASSFAPVSTDTQYF

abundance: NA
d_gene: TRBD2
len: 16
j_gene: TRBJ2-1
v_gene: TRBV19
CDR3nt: TGTGCCAGTAGTAAACCCGGTGGGACTACCTACAATGAGCAGTTCTTC
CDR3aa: CASSKPGGTTYNEQFF

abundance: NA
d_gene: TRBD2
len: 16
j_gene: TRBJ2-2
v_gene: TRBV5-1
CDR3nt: TGCGCCAGCAGCTTGGCCGTGGCTAGCGGGACCGGGGAGCTGTTTTTT
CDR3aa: CASSLAVASGTGELFF

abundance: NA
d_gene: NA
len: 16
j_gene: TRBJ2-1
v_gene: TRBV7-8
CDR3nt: TGTGCCAGCAGCTTACGGAGGAGGGGAACCTACAATGAGCAGTTCTTC
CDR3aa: CASSLRRRGTYNEQFF

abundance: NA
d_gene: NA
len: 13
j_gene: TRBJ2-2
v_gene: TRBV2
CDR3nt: TGTGCCAGCAGTTTTTTAGACGGCGGGGAGCTGTTTTTT
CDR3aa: CASSFLDGGELFF

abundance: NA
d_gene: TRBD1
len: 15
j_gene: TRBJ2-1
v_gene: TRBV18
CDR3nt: TGTGCCAGCTCACCGGGACAGGGGGTTTACAATGAGCAGTTCTTC
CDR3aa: CASSPGQGVYNEQFF

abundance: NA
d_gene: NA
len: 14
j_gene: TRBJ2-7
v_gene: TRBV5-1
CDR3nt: TGCGCCAGCAGCTTGGATACTACCCCATACGAGCAGTACTTC
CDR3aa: CASSLDTTPYEQYF

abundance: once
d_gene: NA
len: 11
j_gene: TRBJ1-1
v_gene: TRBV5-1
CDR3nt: TGCGCCAGCAGCCGCGACACTGAAGCTTTCTTT
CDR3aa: CASSRDTEAFF

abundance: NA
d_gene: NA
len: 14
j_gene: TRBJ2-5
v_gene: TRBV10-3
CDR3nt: TGTGCCACCCGAATACAGGGTCCACAAGAGACCCAGTACTTC
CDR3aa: CATRIQGPQETQYF

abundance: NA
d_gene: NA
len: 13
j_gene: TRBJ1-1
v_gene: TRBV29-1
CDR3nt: TGCAGCGTTGGCCTGACGGAGAACACTGAAGCTTTCTTT
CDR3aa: CSVGLTENTEAFF